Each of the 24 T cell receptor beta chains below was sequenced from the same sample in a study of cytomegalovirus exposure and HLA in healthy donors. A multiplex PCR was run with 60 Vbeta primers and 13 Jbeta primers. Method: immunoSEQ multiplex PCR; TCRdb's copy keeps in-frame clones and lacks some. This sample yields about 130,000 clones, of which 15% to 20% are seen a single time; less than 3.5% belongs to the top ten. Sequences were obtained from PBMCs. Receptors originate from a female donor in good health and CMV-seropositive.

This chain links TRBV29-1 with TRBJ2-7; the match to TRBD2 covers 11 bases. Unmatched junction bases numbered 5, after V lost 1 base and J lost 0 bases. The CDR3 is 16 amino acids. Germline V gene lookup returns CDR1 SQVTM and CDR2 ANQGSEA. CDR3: CSVEGRLAGGSYEQYF. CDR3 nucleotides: TGCAGCGTTGAAGGACGTCTAGCGGGAGGCTCCTACGAGCAGTACTTC.

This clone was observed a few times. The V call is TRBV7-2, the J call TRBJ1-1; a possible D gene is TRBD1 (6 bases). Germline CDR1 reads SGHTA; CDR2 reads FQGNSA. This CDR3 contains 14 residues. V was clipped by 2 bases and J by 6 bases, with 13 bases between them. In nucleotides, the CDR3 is TGTGCCAGCAGCTTATGGCAGGGGACCCCTGAAGCTTTCTTT. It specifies CASSLWQGTPEAFF.

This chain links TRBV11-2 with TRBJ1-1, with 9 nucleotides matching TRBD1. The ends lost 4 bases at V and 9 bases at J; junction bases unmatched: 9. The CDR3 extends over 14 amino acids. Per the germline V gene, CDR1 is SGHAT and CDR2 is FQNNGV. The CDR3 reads CASSSGQGGTKAFF. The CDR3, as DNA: TGTGCCAGCAGCTCGGGACAGGGAGGAACTAAAGCTTTCTTT.

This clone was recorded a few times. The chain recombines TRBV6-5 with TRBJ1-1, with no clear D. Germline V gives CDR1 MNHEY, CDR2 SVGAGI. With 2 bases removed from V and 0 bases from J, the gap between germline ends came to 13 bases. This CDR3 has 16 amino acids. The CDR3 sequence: CASSYGWAGMNTEAFF. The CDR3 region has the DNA TGTGCCAGCAGTTACGGGTGGGCCGGTATGAACACTGAAGCTTTCTTT.

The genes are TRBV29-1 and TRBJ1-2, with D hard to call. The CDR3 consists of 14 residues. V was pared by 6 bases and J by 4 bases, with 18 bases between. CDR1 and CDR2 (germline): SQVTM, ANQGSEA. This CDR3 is CSVARLTPGYGYTF. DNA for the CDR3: TGCAGCGTGGCGAGACTAACCCCGGGCTATGGCTACACCTTC.

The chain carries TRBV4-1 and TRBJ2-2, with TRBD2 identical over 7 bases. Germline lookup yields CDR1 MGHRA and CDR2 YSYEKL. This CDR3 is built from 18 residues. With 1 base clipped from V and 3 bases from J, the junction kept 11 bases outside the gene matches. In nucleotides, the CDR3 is TGCGCCAGCAGCCAAGGAGGGAGGGCCGGGTTTGACACCGGGGAGCTGTTTTTT. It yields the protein CASSQGGRAGFDTGELFF.

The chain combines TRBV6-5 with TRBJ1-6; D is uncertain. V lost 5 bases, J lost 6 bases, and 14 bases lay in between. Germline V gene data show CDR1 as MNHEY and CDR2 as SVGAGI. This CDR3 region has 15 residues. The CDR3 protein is CASSPADSFNSPLHF. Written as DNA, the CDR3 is TGTGCCAGCAGTCCCGCGGACTCTTTTAATTCACCCCTCCACTTT.

Here the CDR3 DNA reads TGTGCCAGCAGCTTAAGGCTGGGGGCCCCGGAGACCCAGTACTTC. It translates to CASSLRLGAPETQYF. The chain is built from TRBV11-2 and TRBJ2-5; D possibly corresponds to TRBD1 (6 bases). CDR1 and CDR2 from the germline V gene are SGHAT and FQNNGV. Trimming removed 2 bases at V and 5 bases at J, with 15 bases between. CDR3 length: 15 residues.

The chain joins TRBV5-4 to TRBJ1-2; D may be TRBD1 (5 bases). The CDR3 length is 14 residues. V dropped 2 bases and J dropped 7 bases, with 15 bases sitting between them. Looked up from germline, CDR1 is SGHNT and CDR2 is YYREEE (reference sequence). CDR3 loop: CASSFGGIPSGYTF. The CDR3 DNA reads TGTGCCAGCAGCTTCGGGGGGATCCCCAGTGGCTACACCTTC.

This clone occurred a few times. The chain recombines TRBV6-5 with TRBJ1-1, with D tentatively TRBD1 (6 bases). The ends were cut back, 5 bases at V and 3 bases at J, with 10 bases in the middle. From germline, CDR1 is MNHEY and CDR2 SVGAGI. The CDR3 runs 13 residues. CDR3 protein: CASSAQGDTEAFF. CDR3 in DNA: TGTGCCAGCAGTGCACAGGGCGACACTGAAGCTTTCTTT.

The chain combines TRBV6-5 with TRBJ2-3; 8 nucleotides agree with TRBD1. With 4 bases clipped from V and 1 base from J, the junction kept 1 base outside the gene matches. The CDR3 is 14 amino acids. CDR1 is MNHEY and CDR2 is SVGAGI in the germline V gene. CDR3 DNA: TGTGCCAGCAGTTGGGGACAGGGCACAGATACGCAGTATTTT. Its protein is CASSWGQGTDTQYF.

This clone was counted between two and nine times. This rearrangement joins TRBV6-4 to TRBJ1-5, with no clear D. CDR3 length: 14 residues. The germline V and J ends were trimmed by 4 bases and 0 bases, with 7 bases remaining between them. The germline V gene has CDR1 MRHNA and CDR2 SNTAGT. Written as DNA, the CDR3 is TGTGCCAGCAGTGCGGAGTATAGCAATCAGCCCCAGCATTTT. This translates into CASSAEYSNQPQHF.

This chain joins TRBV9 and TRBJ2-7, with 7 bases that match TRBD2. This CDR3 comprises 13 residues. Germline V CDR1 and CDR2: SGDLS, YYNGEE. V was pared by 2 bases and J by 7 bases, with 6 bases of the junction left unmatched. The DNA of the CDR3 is TGTGCCAGCAGCGTCGGAGGGGAGGGAGAGCAGTACTTC. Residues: CASSVGGEGEQYF.

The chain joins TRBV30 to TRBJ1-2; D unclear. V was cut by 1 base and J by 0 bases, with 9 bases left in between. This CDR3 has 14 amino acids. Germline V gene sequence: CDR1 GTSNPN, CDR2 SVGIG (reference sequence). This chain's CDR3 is CAWSGLSSNYGYTF. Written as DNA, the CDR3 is TGTGCCTGGAGTGGACTGTCCTCTAACTATGGCTACACCTTC. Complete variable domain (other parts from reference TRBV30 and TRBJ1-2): SQTIHQWPATLVQPVGSPLSLECTVEGTSNPNLYWYRQAAGRGLQLLFYSVGIGQISSEVPQNLSASRPQDRQFILSSKKLLLSDSGFYLCAWSGLSSNYGYTFGSGTRLTVV.

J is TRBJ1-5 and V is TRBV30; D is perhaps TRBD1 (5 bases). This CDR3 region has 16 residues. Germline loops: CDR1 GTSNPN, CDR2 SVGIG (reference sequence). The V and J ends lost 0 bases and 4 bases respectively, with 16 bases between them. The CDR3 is CAWSVQGPGGNQPQHF. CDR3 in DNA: TGTGCCTGGAGTGTACAAGGGCCCGGGGGGAATCAGCCCCAGCATTTT.

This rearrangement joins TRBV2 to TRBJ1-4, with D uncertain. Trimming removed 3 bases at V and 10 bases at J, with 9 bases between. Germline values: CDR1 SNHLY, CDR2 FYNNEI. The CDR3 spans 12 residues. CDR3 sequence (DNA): TGTGCCAGCAGTGATAGGGAGGCAAAACTGTTTTTT. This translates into CASSDREAKLFF.

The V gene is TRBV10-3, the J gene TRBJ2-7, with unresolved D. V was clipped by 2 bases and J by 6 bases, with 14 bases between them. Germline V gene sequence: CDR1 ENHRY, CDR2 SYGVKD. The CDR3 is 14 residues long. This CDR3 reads CAISERRDPSEQYF. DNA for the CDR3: TGTGCCATCAGTGAGCGAAGAGATCCTTCCGAGCAGTACTTC.

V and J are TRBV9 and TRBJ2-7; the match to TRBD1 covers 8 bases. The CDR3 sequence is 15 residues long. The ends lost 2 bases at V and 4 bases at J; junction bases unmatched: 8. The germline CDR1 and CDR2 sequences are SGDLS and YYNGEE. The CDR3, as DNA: TGTGCCAGCAGCGTTGCAGGGGGCCCAGGGTACGAGCAGTACTTC. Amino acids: CASSVAGGPGYEQYF.

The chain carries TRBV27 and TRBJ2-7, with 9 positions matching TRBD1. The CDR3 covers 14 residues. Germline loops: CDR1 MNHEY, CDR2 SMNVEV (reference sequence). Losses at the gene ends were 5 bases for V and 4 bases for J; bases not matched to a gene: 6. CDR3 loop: CASSPRTGDYEQYF. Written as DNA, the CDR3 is TGTGCCAGCAGTCCGAGGACAGGGGATTACGAGCAGTACTTC.

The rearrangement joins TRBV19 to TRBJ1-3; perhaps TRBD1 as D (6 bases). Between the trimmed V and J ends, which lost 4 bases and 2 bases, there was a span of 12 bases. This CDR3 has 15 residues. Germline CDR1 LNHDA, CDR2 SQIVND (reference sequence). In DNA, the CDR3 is TGTGCCAGTAGTACCGACAGGAACCCTGGAAACACCATATATTTT. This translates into CASSTDRNPGNTIYF.

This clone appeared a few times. CDR3 DNA: TGTGCCAGCAGCCAAGGTTCGGTTAACTATGGCTACACCTTC. It codes for CASSQGSVNYGYTF. The rearrangement links TRBV4-2 to TRBJ1-2; D call uncertain. The CDR3 consists of 14 residues. The V and J ends lost 1 base and 1 base respectively, with 7 bases between them. The germline CDR1 and CDR2 sequences are LGHNA and YNFKEQ.

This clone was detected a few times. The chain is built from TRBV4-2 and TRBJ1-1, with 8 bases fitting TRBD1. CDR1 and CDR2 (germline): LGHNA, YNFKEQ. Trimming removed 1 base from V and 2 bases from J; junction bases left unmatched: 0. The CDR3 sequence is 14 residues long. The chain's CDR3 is CASSQAGGNTEAFF. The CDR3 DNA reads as TGTGCCAGCAGCCAAGCAGGGGGCAACACTGAAGCTTTCTTT.

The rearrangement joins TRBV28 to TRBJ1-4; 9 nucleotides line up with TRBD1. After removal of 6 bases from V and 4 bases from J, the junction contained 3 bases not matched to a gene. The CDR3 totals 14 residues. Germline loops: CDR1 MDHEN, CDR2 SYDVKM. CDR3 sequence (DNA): TGTGCCAGCAGAGGGACAGGGATTAATGAAAAACTGTTTTTT. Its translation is CASRGTGINEKLFF.

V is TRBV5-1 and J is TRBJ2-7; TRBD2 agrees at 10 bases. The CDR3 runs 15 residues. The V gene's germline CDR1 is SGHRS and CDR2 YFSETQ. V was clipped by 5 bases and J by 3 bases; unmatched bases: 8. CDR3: CASRGGTSAHYEQYF. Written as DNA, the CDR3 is TGCGCCAGCAGGGGGGGGACTAGCGCCCACTACGAGCAGTACTTC.